Listed here are 6 T cell receptor beta chains from one sample, sequenced in a study of blood T cell repertoires in COVID-19. Data came from immunoSEQ multiplex PCR; TCRdb stores just in-frame clones and leaves some out. The data show some 200,000 clones, with around 80% seen just once and about 5.5% held by the top ten. Sequenced: peripheral blood. These receptors all stem from a woman aged 70-85 years with acute or convalescent COVID-19.

The chain couples TRBV2 to TRBJ1-5; weak D call: TRBD1 (6 bases). CDR1 is SNHLY and CDR2 is FYNNEI in the germline V gene. Deletions cut 6 bases from V and 3 bases from J, with 15 bases between. This CDR3 has 15 residues. Written as DNA, the CDR3 is TGTGCCAGCAGAGGGACGCGGACAGACAATCAGCCCCAGCATTTT. It encodes CASRGTRTDNQPQHF.

V and J are TRBV29-1 and TRBJ2-5; the match to TRBD2 covers 13 bases. The CDR3 length is 14 residues. Germline V gene lookup returns CDR1 SQVTM and CDR2 ANQGSEA. J gave up 3 bases and V 4 bases, and 2 bases lay outside the gene matches. The CDR3 DNA sequence: TGCAGCGTTGGACTAGCGGGAGGTAAAGAGACCCAGTACTTC. Its protein is CSVGLAGGKETQYF.

This chain uses TRBV28 with TRBJ1-1; D is perhaps TRBD1 (6 bases). Germline V gives CDR1 MDHEN, CDR2 SYDVKM. The V gene lost 5 bases and the J gene lost 3 bases, with 16 bases spanning the gap. The CDR3 runs to 15 residues. The CDR3 nucleotides read TGTGCCAGCAGTCCCCTTACAGGGAGGGACACTGAAGCTTTCTTT. Translating it yields CASSPLTGRDTEAFF.

A note on this clone: At the DNA level, this CDR3 is encoded by other sequences in the same sample as well. The chain has TRBV3-1 (or the pseudogene TRBV3-2) and TRBJ1-2; no definite D call. Trimming stripped 1 base from V and 7 bases from J, with 4 bases between. Per the germline V gene, CDR1 is LGHDT and CDR2 is YNNKEL (reference sequence). The CDR3 runs 11 residues. Here the CDR3 reads CASSQGGGYTF. The CDR3 bases are TGTGCCAGCAGCCAAGGAGGTGGCTACACCTTC.

This CDR3 reads CASSEWRDEQFF. The CDR3 DNA follows: TGTGCCAGCAGTGAATGGAGGGATGAGCAGTTCTTC. V gene TRBV2 combines with J gene TRBJ2-1; the D gene is possibly TRBD2 (6 bases). This CDR3 is 12 amino acids long. CDR1 is SNHLY and CDR2 is FYNNEI in the germline V gene. With 2 bases removed from V and 8 bases from J, the gap between germline ends came to 7 bases.

This clone turned up a few times. The CDR3 region has the DNA TGTGCCAGCAGCCAAGGTGGAGGGCGAACTGAAGCTTTCTTT. It is translated as CASSQGGGRTEAFF. This chain joins TRBV3-1 (or the pseudogene TRBV3-2) and TRBJ1-1, with unresolved D. CDR1 LGHDT and CDR2 YNNKEL come from the germline V gene (reference sequence). Trimming pared 1 base from V and 5 bases from J, leaving 11 bases between. CDR3 length: 14 amino acids.